The entry below gives a single T cell receptor beta chain sequence along with its context. The antigen is not known. Random hexamers primed reverse transcription of about 0.5 to 1 ug RNA. One entry per CDR3 protein results from TCRdb running MiXCR on the immunoSEQ multiplex PCR reads. The sample consists of about 120,000 distinct CDR3 sequences, roughly 94% of them appearing once. The data belong to a study of CD8 T cells in Susac syndrome. Across the whole study: Patients with Susac syndrome were therapy-naive, treated with corticosteroids, or treated with intravenous immunoglobulin alone when blood was collected. Study conclusions and caveats: In Susac syndrome, CD8+ expansion was highest in TEMRA and active disease. More than 15 Susac-specific public clones were found in total CD8+ repertoires and five or six in CD8+ TEMRA repertoires.

This CDR3 contains 12 residues. The ends lost 1 base at V and 10 bases at J; junction bases unmatched: 0. CDR1 and CDR2 from the germline V gene are SGHAT and FQNNGV. The receptor comes from a human donor with Susac syndrome. J is TRBJ2-1 and V is TRBV11-2; 8 nucleotides match TRBD2. The sequenced material came from CD8+ T cells from PBMCs. This chain's CDR3 is CASSLGTSEQFF. CDR3 bases: TGTGCCAGCAGCTTAGGGACTAGCGAGCAGTTCTTC.